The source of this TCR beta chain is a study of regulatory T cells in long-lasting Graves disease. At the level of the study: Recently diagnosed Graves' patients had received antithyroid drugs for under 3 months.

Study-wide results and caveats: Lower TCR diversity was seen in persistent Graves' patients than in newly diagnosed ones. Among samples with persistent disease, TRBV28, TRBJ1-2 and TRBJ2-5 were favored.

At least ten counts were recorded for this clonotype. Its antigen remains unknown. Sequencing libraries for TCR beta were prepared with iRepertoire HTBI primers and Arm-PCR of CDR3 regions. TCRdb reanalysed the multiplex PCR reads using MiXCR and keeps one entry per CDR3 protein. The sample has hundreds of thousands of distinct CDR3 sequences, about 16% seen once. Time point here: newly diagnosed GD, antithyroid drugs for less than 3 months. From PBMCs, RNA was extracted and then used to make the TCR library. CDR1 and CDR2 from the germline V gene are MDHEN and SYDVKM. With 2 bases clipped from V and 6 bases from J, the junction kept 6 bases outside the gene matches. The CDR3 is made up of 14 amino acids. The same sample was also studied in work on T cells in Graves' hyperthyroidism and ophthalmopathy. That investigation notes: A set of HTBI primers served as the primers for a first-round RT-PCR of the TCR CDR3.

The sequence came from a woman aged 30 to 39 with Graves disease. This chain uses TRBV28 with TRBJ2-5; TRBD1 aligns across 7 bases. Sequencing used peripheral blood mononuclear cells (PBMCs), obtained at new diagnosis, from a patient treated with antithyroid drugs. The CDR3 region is CASSLGQVMKTQYF. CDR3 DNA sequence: TGTGCCAGCAGTTTAGGACAGGTCATGAAGACCCAGTACTTC.